This passage covers 14 T cell receptor beta chains from one sample sequenced in a study of early T cells in non-severe SARS-CoV-2 infection. A single record per CDR3 protein comes from TCRdb applying MiXCR to the 5' RACE reads. The data show just under 85,000 distinct CDR3 sequences, with 10% seen just once and over 7.5% held by the top ten. The sequences come from whole blood, collected at baseline. The receptors come from an adult who was a healthcare worker with PCR-confirmed SARS-CoV-2 infection or an uninfected control (not recorded which).

This clonotype was recorded a few times. The V call is TRBV6-1, the J call TRBJ1-1; D not resolved. This CDR3 has 13 amino acids. Germline V gene data show CDR1 as MNHNS and CDR2 as SASEGT. Trimming stripped 6 bases from V and 3 bases from J, with 11 bases between. DNA for the CDR3: TGTGCCAGCAGCGAGGATCGGGACACTGAAGCTTTCTTT. Its protein product is CASSEDRDTEAFF.

This clonotype has more than one count but fewer than ten. The rearrangement uses TRBV3-1 and TRBJ1-1, with D maybe TRBD1 (5 bases). Germline V gene data show CDR1 as LGHDT and CDR2 as YNNKEL (reference sequence). The CDR3 length is 13 residues. Trimming stripped 1 base from V and 5 bases from J, with 8 bases between. This CDR3 reads CASSQGRQTEAFF. The CDR3 region has the DNA TGTGCCAGCAGCCAAGGGCGACAGACTGAAGCTTTCTTT.

This clonotype has ten or more counts. CDR3 residues: CASSSSGITYEQYF. Here the CDR3 DNA reads TGTGCCAGCTCATCTAGCGGGATCACCTACGAGCAGTACTTC. The rearrangement uses TRBV18 and TRBJ2-7, with 9 bases that match TRBD2. The V segment lost 5 bases and the J segment 2 bases; nucleotides outside the gene matches: 4. Germline V gene data show CDR1 as KGHSH and CDR2 as LQKENI. The CDR3 is 14 amino acids.

The chain joins TRBV7-9 to TRBJ2-1; 10 bases match TRBD2. Germline V CDR1 and CDR2: SEHNR, FQNEAQ (reference sequence). CDR3 size: 15 residues. The trim removed 1 base at V and 8 bases at J, leaving 5 bases unmatched. CDR3 DNA sequence: TGTGCCAGCAGCTTAGGTGCTAGCGGGAGAGATGAGCAGTTCTTC. This gives the protein CASSLGASGRDEQFF.

This clonotype was counted only a few times. The chain joins TRBV7-6 to TRBJ2-3, with 7 positions matching TRBD2. From germline, CDR1 is SGHVS and CDR2 FNYEAQ. After removal of 6 bases from V and 4 bases from J, the junction contained 7 bases not matched to a gene. The CDR3 contains 14 residues. CDR3 region: CASSRTAGADTQYF. For the CDR3, the DNA is TGTGCCAGCAGTCGCACGGCGGGAGCAGATACGCAGTATTTT.

In this sample, this clonotype turned up a few times. The chain is built from TRBV15 and TRBJ2-7; no reliable D call. The CDR3 totals 13 residues. The germline V and J ends were trimmed by 4 bases and 7 bases, with 14 bases remaining between them. CDR1 and CDR2 (germline): LNHNV, YYDKDF (reference sequence). The CDR3 DNA follows: TGTGCCACCAGCACTCTTGGGTCCCGGGAGCAGTACTTC. The encoded protein is CATSTLGSREQYF.

This clonotype was detected ten times or more. The chain employs TRBV7-8 and TRBJ2-5, with 8 bases lining up with TRBD2. V shed 4 bases, J shed 1 base, and the junction held 14 bases outside the gene matches. The germline gives CDR1 SGHVS, CDR2 FQNEAQ. CDR3 length equals 18 residues. The DNA of the CDR3 is TGTGCCAGCAGCTCCCTCTTCCGGCTAGCGGGCCCCCAAGAGACCCAGTACTTC. Its protein is CASSSLFRLAGPQETQYF. Variable domain in full (rest from reference TRBV7-8 and TRBJ2-5): GAGVSQSPRYKVAKRGQDVALRCDPISGHVSLFWYQQALGQGPEFLTYFQNEAQLDKSGLPSDRFFAERPEGSVSTLKIQRTQQEDSAVYLCASSSLFRLAGPQETQYFGPGTRLLVL.

The CDR3 region is CAWSSDGAVKNIQYF. For the CDR3, the DNA is TGTGCCTGGAGTTCCGACGGGGCCGTCAAAAACATTCAGTACTTC. V gene TRBV30 combines with J gene TRBJ2-4; D tentatively reads TRBD1 or TRBD2 (5 bases each). Germline V gene lookup returns CDR1 GTSNPN and CDR2 SVGIG (reference sequence). This CDR3 has 15 amino acids. Trimming took 2 bases from V and 3 from J, leaving 14 bases between them.

This rearrangement joins TRBV25-1 to TRBJ2-1; TRBD1 agrees at 7 bases. The V gene's germline CDR1 is MGHDK and CDR2 SYGVNS. V dropped 7 bases and J dropped 2; count of bases not matched to a gene: 11. The CDR3 contains 16 residues. The CDR3 loop reads CASTDGGRGTYNEQFF. CDR3 sequence (DNA): TGTGCCAGCACCGATGGGGGCAGGGGGACCTACAATGAGCAGTTCTTC.

The V gene is TRBV11-2, the J gene TRBJ1-6; no definite D call. This CDR3 spans 13 amino acids. Trimming removed 3 bases at V and 10 bases at J, with 10 bases between. Germline assignment: CDR1 SGHAT and CDR2 FQNNGV. This chain's CDR3 is CASSLRPLSPLHF. CDR3 DNA sequence: TGTGCCAGCAGCTTGAGACCTTTATCACCCCTCCACTTT.

This clonotype was counted at least ten times. This chain connects TRBV19 to TRBJ1-5, with D perhaps matching TRBD1 (6 bases). Germline values: CDR1 LNHDA, CDR2 SQIVND (reference sequence). This CDR3 has 13 residues. Trimming stripped 3 bases from V and 5 bases from J, with 8 bases between. CDR3 coding DNA: TGTGCCAGTAGTATTGAGGGGGATCAGCCCCAGCATTTT. Residues: CASSIEGDQPQHF.

The chain combines TRBV3-1 with TRBJ1-2, with D possibly matching TRBD1 (5 bases). V shed 5 bases and J shed 5 bases, with 15 bases lying between them. CDR3 length equals 14 residues. Germline CDR1 is LGHDT and CDR2 is YNNKEL (reference sequence). CDR3 in amino acids: CASSGQGALYGYTF. CDR3 nucleotide sequence: TGTGCCAGCAGCGGTCAGGGCGCGTTGTATGGCTACACCTTC.

The table lists this clonotype with many counts. The genes are TRBV10-3 and TRBJ2-2; possible D gene TRBD1, 6 bases. CDR1 and CDR2 (germline): ENHRY, SYGVKD. There are 15 residues in the CDR3. Trimming removed 3 bases from V and 6 bases from J, with 14 bases in between. The CDR3, as DNA: TGTGCCATCAGTGAAGACAGGAAAGGTGCCGGGGAGCTGTTTTTT. It encodes CAISEDRKGAGELFF.

This clonotype was counted a few times. This rearrangement joins TRBV2 to TRBJ2-1, with D perhaps given as TRBD1 or TRBD2 (5 bases each). The V and J ends lost 8 bases and 5 bases respectively, with 19 bases between them. The CDR3 length is 15 residues. Germline V gives CDR1 SNHLY, CDR2 FYNNEI. The CDR3 DNA sequence: TGTGCCAGCCGTTCCGGGACCATACTAGACAATGAGCAGTTCTTC. This encodes CASRSGTILDNEQFF. The whole variable domain, filled in from reference TRBV2 and TRBJ2-1, reads EPEVTQTPSHQVTQMGQEVILRCVPISNHLYFYWYRQILGQKVEFLVSFYNNEISEKSEIFDDQFSVERPDGSNFTLKIRSTKLEDSAMYFCASRSGTILDNEQFFGPGTRLTVL.